The T cell receptor beta chain under discussion was sequenced for a study of cytomegalovirus exposure and HLA in healthy donors. With 3 bases clipped from V and 0 bases from J, the junction kept 3 bases outside the gene matches. This CDR3 is built from 16 residues. Germline CDR1 is SGDLS and CDR2 is YYNGEE. The PCR employed 60 Vbeta primers together with 13 Jbeta primers. Assay used: immunoSEQ multiplex PCR; TCRdb lists only in-frame clones, some missing. The sample lists roughly 150,000 clones, over 70% occurring once. This chain links TRBV9 with TRBJ2-3; 11 bases match TRBD2. Material: PBMCs. The clonotype was recovered from a man aged 50-59 years in good health and CMV-seropositive. CDR3 protein: CASSALAGGSTDTQYF. The CDR3 DNA reads TGTGCCAGCAGCGCCTTAGCGGGAGGGAGCACAGATACGCAGTATTTT.